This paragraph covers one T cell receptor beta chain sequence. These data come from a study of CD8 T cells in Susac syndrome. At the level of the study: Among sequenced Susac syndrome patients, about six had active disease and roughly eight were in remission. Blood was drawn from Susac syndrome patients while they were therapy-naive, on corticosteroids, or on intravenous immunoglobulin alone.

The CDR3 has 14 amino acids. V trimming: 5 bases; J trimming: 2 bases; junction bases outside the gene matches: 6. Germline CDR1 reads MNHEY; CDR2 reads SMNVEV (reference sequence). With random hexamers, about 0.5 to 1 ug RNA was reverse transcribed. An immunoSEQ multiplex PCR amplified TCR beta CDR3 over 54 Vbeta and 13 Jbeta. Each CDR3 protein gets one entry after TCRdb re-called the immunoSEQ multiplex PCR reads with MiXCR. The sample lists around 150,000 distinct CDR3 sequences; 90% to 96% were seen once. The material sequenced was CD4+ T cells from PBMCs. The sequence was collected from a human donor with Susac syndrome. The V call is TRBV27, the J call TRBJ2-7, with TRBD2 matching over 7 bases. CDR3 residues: CASSREGTTYEQYF. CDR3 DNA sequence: TGTGCCAGCAGTCGCGAAGGGACTACCTACGAGCAGTACTTC.